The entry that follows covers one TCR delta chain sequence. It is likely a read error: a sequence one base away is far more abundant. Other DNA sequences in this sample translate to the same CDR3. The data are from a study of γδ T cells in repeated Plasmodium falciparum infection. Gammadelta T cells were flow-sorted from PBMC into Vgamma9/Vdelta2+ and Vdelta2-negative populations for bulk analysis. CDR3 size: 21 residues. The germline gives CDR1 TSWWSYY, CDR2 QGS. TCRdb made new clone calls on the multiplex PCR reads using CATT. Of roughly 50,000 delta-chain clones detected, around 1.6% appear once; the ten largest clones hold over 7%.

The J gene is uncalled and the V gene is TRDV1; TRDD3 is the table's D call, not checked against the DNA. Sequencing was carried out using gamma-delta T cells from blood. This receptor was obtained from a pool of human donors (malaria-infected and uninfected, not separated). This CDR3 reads CALGEVFLPSTLGINSDKLIF. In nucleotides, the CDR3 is TGTGCTCTTGGGGAGGTATTCCTACCCTCAACGCTGGGGATCAATAGCGATAAGCTCATCTTT.